This TCR beta chain was sequenced for a study of T cell responses to AZD1222 COVID-19 vaccine. Profiling relied on immunoSEQ multiplex PCR, and the TCRdb table lists in-frame clones only, not all of them. The sample records more than 140,000 clones, about 91% being singletons. The sample was peripheral blood, taken on day 0 of AZD1222 vaccination. The receptor comes from an adult in good health.

The CDR3: CASSTRTANQPQHF. In DNA form, the CDR3 reads TGTGCCAGCAGTACCCGGACGGCCAATCAGCCCCAGCATTTT. The V gene is TRBV6-2 or TRBV6-3, the J gene TRBJ1-5; D is uncertain. The germline CDR1 and CDR2 sequences are MNHEY and SVGEGT. This CDR3 contains 14 residues. Trimming took off 5 bases at V and 3 bases at J, with 11 bases between the two ends.